This T cell receptor beta chain was identified during a study of T-cell reconstitution after alpha-beta-depleted transplantation in children. This clonotype was seen only a few times. Preparing the TCRbeta library involved the use of unique molecular identifiers. MiXCR, run by TCRdb on the PCR reads, gives a single entry per CDR3 protein. This sample has around 400,000 distinct CDR3 sequences; about a fifth occur once, and the top ten carry 3.8%. This CDR3 spans 15 amino acids. J was trimmed by 9 bases and V by 6 bases; bases with no gene match: 10. The V call is TRBV12-3 or TRBV12-4, the J call TRBJ2-1; 11 bases fit TRBD2. This material consisted of PBMCs from the stem cell graft donor, taken from the stem cell graft. The receptor comes from a human donor who donated a stem cell graft to a child with acute myeloid leukemia. The CDR3 DNA reads TGTGCCAGCAGGGGGGGACTAGCGGTTTTTGGTGAGCAGTTCTTC. It translates to CASRGGLAVFGEQFF.